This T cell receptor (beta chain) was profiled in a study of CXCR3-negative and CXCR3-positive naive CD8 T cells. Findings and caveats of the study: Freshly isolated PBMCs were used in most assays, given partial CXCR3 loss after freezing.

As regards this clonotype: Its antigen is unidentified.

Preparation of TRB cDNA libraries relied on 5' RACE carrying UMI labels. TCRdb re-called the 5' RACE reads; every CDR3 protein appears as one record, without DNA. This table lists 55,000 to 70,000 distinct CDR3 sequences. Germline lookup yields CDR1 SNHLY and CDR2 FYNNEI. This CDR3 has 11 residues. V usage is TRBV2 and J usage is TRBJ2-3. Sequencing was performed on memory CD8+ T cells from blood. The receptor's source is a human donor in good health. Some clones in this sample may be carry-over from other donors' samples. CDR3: CASREGDTQYF.